Each of the 12 T cell receptor beta chains below was sequenced from the same sample in a study of CD8+CD57+ T cells in acquired aplastic anemia. Genomic DNA acted as the template from which TCR beta VDJ combination and CDR3 sequence profiling were carried out. TCRdb re-called the reads with MiXCR, one entry per CDR3 protein. The sample holds around 200,000 distinct CDR3 sequences, 50% to 70% seen once. It was patients with CD8+CD57+ cell expansion by flow cytometry who were chosen for sequencing. The specimen sequenced was sorted CD4+, CD8+, or CD8+CD57+ T cells (not recorded which) from PBMCs. These receptors were obtained from a human donor with aplastic anemia.

The gene calls are TRBV6-5 and TRBJ1-6; D is possibly TRBD1 (5 bases). CDR1 is MNHEY and CDR2 is SVGAGI in the germline V gene. The CDR3 has 12 residues. V gave up 6 bases and J gave up 8 bases, with 8 bases separating them. CDR3 coding DNA: TGTGCCAGCAGACAGGAATATTCACCCCTCCACTTT. Encoded protein: CASRQEYSPLHF.

V gene TRBV12-3 or TRBV12-4 combines with J gene TRBJ1-5; perhaps TRBD1 as D (6 bases). Trimming took 1 base from V and 1 from J, leaving 14 bases between them. The CDR3 covers 17 residues. The CDR3 DNA is TGTGCCAGCAGTTTAGGGGGGGGGCTAGGCAGCAATCAGCCCCAGCATTTT. It translates to CASSLGGGLGSNQPQHF.

The rearrangement joins TRBV24-1 to TRBJ2-2; 9 bases line up with TRBD1. The germline CDR1 and CDR2 sequences are KGHDR and SFDVKD. J was trimmed by 5 bases and V by 0 bases; bases with no gene match: 9. This CDR3 has 18 residues. CDR3 in DNA: TGTGCCACCAGTGATTTGGGGAGTTGGGGGACAGGGACCGGGGAGCTGTTTTTT. This sequence encodes CATSDLGSWGTGTGELFF.

The chain is built from TRBV2 and TRBJ1-6; no clear D. The germline V gene encodes CDR1 SNHLY and CDR2 FYNNEI. The CDR3 has 13 residues. Trimming left V 0 bases short and J 7 bases short, with 4 bases between. This CDR3 reads CASSEAPNSPLHF. DNA of the CDR3: TGTGCCAGCAGTGAAGCCCCGAATTCACCCCTCCACTTT.

This clonotype has just a few counts. This rearrangement joins TRBV2 to TRBJ2-7; 10 nucleotides line up with TRBD2. Unmatched junction bases numbered 11, after V lost 8 bases and J lost 7 bases. The CDR3 runs 14 residues. Germline V CDR1 and CDR2: SNHLY, FYNNEI. The CDR3 protein is CASDRVSGRQEQYF. The CDR3 nucleotides read TGTGCCAGCGACAGGGTTAGCGGGAGGCAGGAGCAGTACTTC.

The CDR3 spells CASTRDATPSNYGYTF. The CDR3 nucleotides read TGTGCCAGCACCCGGGACGCGACCCCCTCTAACTATGGCTACACCTTC. V usage is TRBV9 and J usage is TRBJ1-2; possibly TRBD1 for D (5 bases). Between the trimmed V and J ends, which lost 6 bases and 0 bases, there was a span of 18 bases. CDR1 is SGDLS and CDR2 is YYNGEE in the germline V gene. This CDR3 is built from 16 residues.

The genes are TRBV5-1 and TRBJ2-3, with TRBD2 identical over 9 bases. This CDR3 spans 13 amino acids. The germline gives CDR1 SGHRS, CDR2 YFSETQ. The trim removed 5 bases at V and 5 bases at J, leaving 3 bases unmatched. The CDR3 sequence is CASSQAGGDTQYF. CDR3 in DNA: TGCGCCAGCAGTCAAGCGGGAGGAGATACGCAGTATTTT. Using reference TRBV5-1 and TRBJ2-3 for the parts outside the CDR3, the full variable domain is KAGVTQTPRYLIKTRGQQVTLSCSPISGHRSVSWYQQTPGQGLQFLFEYFSETQRNKGNFPGRFSGRQFSNSRSEMNVSTLELGDSALYLCASSQAGGDTQYFGPGTRLTVL.

The V and J genes are TRBV7-9 and TRBJ1-1; the match to TRBD1 covers 7 bases. This CDR3 comprises 13 residues. Germline V gene data show CDR1 as SEHNR and CDR2 as FQNEAQ (reference sequence). V was clipped by 5 bases and J by 6 bases; unmatched bases: 6. In nucleotides, the CDR3 is TGTGCCAGCAGCCACAGGGGTCGGGCTGAAGCTTTCTTT. Its protein product is CASSHRGRAEAFF.

The genes are TRBV9 and TRBJ2-7; D is unclear. The length of the CDR3 is 13 residues. V was trimmed by 4 bases and J by 7 bases, leaving 15 bases between them. The germline V gene encodes CDR1 SGDLS and CDR2 YYNGEE. The CDR3, as DNA: TGTGCCAGCAGCTTGGTTCTGGAAGGGGAGCAGTACTTC. Its translation is CASSLVLEGEQYF.

The table lists this clonotype with a few counts. This chain uses TRBV7-6 with TRBJ2-3; TRBD2 matches at 14 bases. The CDR3 covers 17 residues. V lost 1 base and J lost 3; bases outside the gene matches: 3. From germline, CDR1 is SGHVS and CDR2 FNYEAQ. In DNA form, the CDR3 reads TGTGCCAGCAGCTTAGGACTAGCGGGGGGGCTTACAGATACGCAGTATTTT. Amino acids: CASSLGLAGGLTDTQYF.

The chain links TRBV25-1 to TRBJ1-1; no definite D call. Trimming cost V 1 base and J 5 bases, with 8 bases left between them. Per germline, CDR1 MGHDK and CDR2 SYGVNS. CDR3 length: 13 amino acids. CDR3 sequence (DNA): TGTGCCAGCAGTGAATCCCTGGCGACTGAAGCTTTCTTT. Residues: CASSESLATEAFF. The full variable domain, its missing parts supplied by reference TRBV25-1 and TRBJ1-1, is EADIYQTPRYLVIGTGKKITLECSQTMGHDKMYWYQQDPGMELHLIHYSYGVNSTEKGDLSSESTVSRIRTEHFPLTLESARPSHTSQYLCASSESLATEAFFGQGTRLTVV.

The chain combines TRBV7-2 with TRBJ2-1; D gene unclear. Germline CDR1 SGHTA, CDR2 FQGNSA. Trimming left V 1 base short and J 8 bases short, with 9 bases between. The CDR3 runs to 13 residues. The CDR3 spells CASSLGLGYEQFF. As DNA, the CDR3 is TGTGCCAGCAGCTTAGGTCTTGGCTATGAGCAGTTCTTC.